This TCR beta chain was sequenced during a study of human T cells and chemical hapten exposure. Single cDNA molecules in the library carried unique molecular identifiers attached during preparation. TCRdb ran MiXCR on the RACE reads and lists one entry per CDR3 protein. This sample has some 90,000 distinct CDR3 sequences, with about 8.6% found just once. Regarding time point: healthy volunteer bleed at 2 weeks. The study extracted total RNA from unfractionated whole blood. The sequence derives from a female donor in good health. Some clones in this sample may be carry-over from other donors' samples. Sequenced: whole blood.

CDR3 coding DNA: TGTGCCAGCAGCTTAGTCTTTCGGATTAGCGGGAGCACAGATACGCAGTATTTT. It encodes CASSLVFRISGSTDTQYF. This chain connects TRBV7-9 to TRBJ2-3; 7 bases line up with TRBD2. This CDR3 has 18 amino acids. CDR1 and CDR2 from the germline V gene are SEHNR and FQNEAQ (reference sequence). The trim removed 1 base at V and 0 bases at J, leaving 10 bases unmatched.